The entry below describes one T cell receptor (beta chain). This specimen comes from a study of blood T cell repertoires in COVID-19. Across the study: There were acute and convalescent COVID-19 samples, and they came from the United States, Italy and Spain. T cells, B-cell-depleted T cells, or PBMCs supplied cDNA or gDNA.

The CDR3 covers 14 residues. Germline V gives CDR1 LNHDA, CDR2 SQIVND (reference sequence). V lost 5 bases, J lost 4 bases, and 14 bases lay in between. In the authors' workflow: Reference gene primers were amplified, and this amplification served to estimate nucleated cell counts. Sequencing used immunoSEQ multiplex PCR; TCRdb keeps in-frame clones, though not all of them. The V and J calls and clone size are taken from that table; D and trimming were inferred from the DNA. Among 65,000 to 100,000 clones listed, more than 80% were seen once. The source is a woman older than 75 with acute or convalescent COVID-19. This chain connects TRBV19 to TRBJ2-5, with a weak D call TRBD1 (6 bases). The sequencing sample was made of peripheral blood. The DNA of the CDR3 is TGTGCCAGTAGTCCCCGAGGGGGTCCAGAGACCCAGTACTTC. It encodes CASSPRGGPETQYF.